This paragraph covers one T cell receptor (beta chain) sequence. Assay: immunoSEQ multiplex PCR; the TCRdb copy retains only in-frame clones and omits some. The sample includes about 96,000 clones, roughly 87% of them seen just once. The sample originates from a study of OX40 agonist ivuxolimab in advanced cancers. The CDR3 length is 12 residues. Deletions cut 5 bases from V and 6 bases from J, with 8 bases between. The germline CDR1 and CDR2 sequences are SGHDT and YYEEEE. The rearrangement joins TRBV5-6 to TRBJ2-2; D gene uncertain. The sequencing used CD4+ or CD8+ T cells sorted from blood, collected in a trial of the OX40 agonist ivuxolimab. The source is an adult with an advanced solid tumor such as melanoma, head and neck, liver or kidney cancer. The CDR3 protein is CASSLTAGELFF. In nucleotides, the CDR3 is TGTGCCAGCAGTCTGACGGCCGGGGAGCTGTTTTTT.